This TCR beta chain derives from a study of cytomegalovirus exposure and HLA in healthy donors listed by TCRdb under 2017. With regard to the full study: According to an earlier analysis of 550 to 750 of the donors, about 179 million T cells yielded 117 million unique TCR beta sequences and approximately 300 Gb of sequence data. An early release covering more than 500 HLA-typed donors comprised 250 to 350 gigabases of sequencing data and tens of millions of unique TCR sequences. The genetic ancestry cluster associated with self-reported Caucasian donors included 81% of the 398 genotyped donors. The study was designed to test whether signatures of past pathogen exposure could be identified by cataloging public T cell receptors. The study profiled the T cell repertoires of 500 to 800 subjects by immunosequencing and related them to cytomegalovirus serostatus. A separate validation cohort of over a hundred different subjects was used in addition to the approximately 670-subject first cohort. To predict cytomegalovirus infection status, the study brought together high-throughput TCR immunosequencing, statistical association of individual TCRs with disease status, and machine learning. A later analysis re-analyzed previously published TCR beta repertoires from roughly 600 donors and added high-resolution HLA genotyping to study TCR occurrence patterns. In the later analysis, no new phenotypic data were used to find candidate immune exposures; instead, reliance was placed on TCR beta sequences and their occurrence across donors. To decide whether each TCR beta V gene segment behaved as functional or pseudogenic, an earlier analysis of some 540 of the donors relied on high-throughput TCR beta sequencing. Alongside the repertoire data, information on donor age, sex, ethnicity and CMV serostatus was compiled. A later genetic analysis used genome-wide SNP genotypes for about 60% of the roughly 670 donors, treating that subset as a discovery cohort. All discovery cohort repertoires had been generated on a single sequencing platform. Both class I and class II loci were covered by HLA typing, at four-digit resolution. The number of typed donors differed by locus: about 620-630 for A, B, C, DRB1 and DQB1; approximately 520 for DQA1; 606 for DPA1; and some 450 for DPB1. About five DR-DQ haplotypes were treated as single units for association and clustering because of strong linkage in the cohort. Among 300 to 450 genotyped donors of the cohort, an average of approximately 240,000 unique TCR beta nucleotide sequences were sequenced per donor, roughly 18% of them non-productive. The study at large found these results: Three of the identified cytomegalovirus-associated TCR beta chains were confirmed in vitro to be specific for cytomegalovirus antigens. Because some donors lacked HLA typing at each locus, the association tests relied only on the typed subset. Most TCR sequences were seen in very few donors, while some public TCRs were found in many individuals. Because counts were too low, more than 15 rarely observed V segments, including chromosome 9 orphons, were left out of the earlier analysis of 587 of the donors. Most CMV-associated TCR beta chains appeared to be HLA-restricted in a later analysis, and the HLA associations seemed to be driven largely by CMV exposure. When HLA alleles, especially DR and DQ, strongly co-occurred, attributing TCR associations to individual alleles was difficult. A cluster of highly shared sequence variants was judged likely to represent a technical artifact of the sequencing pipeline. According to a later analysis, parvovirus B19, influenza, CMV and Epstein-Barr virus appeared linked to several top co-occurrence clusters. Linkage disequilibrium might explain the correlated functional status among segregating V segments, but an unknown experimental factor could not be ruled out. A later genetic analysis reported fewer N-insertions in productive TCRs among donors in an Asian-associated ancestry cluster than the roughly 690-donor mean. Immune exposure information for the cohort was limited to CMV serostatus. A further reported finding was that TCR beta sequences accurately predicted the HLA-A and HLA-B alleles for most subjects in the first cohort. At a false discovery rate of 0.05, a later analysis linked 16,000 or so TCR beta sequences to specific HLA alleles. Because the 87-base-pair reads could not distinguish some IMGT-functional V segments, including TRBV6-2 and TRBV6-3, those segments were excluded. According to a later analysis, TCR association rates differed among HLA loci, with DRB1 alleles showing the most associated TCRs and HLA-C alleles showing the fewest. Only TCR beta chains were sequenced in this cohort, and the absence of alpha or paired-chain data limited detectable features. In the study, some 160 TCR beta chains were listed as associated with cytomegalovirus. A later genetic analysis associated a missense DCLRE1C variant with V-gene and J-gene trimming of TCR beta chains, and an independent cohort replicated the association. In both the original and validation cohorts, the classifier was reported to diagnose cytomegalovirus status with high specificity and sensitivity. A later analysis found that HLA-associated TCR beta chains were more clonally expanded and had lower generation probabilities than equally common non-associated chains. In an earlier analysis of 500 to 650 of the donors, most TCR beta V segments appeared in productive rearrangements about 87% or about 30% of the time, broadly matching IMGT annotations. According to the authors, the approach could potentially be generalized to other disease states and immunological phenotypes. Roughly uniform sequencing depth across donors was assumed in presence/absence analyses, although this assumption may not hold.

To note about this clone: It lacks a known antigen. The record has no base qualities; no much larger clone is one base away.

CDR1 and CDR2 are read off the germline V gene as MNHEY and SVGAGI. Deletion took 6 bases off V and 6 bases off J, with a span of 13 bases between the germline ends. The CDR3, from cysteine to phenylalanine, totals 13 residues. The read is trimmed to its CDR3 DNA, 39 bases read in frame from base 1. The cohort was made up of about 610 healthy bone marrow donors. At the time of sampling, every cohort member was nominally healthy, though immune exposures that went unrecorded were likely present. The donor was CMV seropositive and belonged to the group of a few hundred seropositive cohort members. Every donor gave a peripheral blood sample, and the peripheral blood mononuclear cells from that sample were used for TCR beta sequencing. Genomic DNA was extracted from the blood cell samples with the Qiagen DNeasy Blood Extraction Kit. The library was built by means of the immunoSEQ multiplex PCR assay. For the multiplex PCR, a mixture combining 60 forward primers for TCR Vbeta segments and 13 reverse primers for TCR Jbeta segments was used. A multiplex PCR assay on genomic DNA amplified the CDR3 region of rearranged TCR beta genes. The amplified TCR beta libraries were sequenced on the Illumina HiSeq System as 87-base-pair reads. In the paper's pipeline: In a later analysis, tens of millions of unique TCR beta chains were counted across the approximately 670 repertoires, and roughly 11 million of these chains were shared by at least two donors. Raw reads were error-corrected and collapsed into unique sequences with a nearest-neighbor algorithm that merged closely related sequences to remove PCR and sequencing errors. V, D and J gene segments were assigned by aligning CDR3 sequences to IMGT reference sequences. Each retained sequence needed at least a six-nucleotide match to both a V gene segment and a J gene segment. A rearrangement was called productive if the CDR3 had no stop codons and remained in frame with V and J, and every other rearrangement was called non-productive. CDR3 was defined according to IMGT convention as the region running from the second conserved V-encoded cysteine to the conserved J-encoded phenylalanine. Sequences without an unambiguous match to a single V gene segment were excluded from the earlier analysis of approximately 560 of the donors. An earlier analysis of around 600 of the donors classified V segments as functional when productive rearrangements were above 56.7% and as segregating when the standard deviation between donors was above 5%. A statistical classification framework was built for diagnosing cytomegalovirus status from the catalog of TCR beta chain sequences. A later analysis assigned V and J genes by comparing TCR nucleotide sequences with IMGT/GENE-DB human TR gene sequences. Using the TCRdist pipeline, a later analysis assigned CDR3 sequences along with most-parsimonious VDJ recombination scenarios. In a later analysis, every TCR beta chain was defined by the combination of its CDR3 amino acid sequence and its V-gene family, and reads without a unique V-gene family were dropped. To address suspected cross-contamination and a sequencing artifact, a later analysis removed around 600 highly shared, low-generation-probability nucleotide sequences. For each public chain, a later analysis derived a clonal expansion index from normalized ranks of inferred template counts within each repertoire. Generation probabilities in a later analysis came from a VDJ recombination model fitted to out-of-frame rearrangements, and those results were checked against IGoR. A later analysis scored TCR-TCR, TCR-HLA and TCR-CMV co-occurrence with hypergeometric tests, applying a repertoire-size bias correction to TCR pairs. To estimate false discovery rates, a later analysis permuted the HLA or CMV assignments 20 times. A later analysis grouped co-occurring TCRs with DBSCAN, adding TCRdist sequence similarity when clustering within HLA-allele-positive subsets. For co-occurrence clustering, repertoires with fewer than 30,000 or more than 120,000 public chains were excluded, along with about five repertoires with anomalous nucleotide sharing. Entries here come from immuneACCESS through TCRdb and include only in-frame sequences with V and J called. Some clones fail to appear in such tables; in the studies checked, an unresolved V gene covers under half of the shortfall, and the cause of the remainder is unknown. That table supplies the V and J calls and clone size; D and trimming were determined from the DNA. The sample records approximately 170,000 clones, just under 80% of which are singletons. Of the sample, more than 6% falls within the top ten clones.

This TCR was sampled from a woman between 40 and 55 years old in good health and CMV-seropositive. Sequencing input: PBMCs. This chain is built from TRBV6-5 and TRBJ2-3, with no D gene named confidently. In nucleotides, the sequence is TGTGCCAGCAGAGCGACCTACTCCGATACGCAGTATTTT. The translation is CASRATYSDTQYF.